This TCR beta chain is drawn from a study of shared clonotypes between healthy human individuals. The assay was immunoSEQ multiplex PCR, and TCRdb's table has in-frame clones only and misses some. Here the sample spans 450,000 to 550,000 clones, 79% being singletons. The CDR3 has 16 residues. V was clipped by 6 bases and J by 5 bases, with 23 bases between them. In germline, CDR1 is SGHVS, CDR2 FNYEAQ. A single count supports this clone. This chain joins TRBV7-6 and TRBJ2-7, with D perhaps matching TRBD2 (5 bases). This TCR was recovered from a woman aged 40 to 50 in good health. Some clones in this sample may be carry-over from other donors' samples. Material: PBMCs. The CDR3 reads CASSLWGTPRGNEQYF. In DNA form, the CDR3 reads TGTGCCAGCAGTTTGTGGGGTACCCCACGGGGAAACGAGCAGTACTTC. The whole variable domain, filled in from reference TRBV7-6 and TRBJ2-7, reads GAGVSQSPRYKVTKRGQDVALRCDPISGHVSLYWYRQALGQGPEFLTYFNYEAQQDKSGLPNDRFSAERPEGSISTLTIQRTEQRDSAMYRCASSLWGTPRGNEQYFGPGTRLTVT.